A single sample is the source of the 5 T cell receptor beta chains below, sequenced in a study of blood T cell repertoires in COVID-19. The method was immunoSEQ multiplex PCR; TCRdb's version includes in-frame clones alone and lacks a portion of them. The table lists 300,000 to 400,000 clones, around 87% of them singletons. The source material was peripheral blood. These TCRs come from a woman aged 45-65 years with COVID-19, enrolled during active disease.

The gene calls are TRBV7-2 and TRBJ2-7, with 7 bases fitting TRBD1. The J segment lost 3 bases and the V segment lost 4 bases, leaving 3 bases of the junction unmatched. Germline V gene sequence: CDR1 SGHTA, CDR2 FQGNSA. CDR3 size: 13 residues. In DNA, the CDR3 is TGTGCCAGCAGCTCCCGGGACAGCTACGAGCAGTACTTC. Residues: CASSSRDSYEQYF.

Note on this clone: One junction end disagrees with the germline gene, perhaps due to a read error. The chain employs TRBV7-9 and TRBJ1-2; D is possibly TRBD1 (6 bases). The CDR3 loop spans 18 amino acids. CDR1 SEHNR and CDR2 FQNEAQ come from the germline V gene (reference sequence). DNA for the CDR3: TGTGCCAGCAGTTTAGCCCCGCCTAACTGGGGACACAACTATGGCTACACCTTC. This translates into CASSLAPPNWGHNYGYTF.

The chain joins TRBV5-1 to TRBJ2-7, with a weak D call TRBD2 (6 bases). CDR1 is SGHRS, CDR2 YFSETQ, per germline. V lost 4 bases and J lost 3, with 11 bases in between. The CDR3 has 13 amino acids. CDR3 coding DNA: TGCGCCAGCAGCCGCGGGACCGGCTACGAGCAGTACTTC. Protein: CASSRGTGYEQYF.

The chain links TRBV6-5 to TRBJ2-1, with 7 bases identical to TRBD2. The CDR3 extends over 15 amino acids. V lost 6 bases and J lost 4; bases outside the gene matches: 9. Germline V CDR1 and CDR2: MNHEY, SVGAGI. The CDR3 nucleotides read TGTGCCAGCAGGTTCAGCGGGAACGTATACAATGAGCAGTTCTTC. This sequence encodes CASRFSGNVYNEQFF.

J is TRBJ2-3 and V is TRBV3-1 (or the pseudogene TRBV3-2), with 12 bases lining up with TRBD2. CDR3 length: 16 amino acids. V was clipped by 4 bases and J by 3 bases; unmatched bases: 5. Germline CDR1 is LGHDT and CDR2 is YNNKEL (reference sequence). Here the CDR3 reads CASSLTSGRSTDTQYF. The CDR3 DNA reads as TGTGCCAGCAGCCTTACTAGCGGGAGGAGTACAGATACGCAGTATTTT.